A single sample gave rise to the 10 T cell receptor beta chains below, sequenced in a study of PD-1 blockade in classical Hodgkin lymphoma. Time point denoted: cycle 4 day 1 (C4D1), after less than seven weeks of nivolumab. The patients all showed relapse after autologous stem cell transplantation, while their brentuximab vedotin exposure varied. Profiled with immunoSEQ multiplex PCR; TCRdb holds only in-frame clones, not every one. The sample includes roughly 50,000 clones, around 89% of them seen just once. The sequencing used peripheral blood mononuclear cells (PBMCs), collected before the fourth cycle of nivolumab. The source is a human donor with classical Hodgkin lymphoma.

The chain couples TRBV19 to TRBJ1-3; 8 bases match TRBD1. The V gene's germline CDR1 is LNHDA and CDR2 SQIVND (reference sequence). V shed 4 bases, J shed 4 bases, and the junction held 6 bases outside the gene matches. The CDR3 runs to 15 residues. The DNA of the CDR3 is TGTGCCAGTAGTACAGGACAGGGTGGAGGAAACACCATATATTTT. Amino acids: CASSTGQGGGNTIYF.

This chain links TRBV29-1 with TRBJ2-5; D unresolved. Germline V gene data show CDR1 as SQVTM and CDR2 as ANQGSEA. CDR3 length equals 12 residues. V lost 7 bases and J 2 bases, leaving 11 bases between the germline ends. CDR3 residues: CSGVMGQETQYF. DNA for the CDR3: TGCAGCGGAGTGATGGGACAAGAGACCCAGTACTTC.

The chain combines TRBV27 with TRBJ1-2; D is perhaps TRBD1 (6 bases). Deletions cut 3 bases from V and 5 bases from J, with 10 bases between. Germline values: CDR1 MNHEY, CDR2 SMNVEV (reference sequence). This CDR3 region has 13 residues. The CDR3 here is CASSFGQLYGYTF. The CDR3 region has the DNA TGTGCCAGCAGTTTTGGACAGCTGTATGGCTACACCTTC.

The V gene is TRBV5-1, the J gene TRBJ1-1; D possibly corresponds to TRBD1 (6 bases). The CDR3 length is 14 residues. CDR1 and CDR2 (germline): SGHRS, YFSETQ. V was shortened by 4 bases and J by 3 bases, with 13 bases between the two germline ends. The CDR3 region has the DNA TGCGCCAGCAGCGACCAGGGGTCGGACACTGAAGCTTTCTTT. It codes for CASSDQGSDTEAFF.

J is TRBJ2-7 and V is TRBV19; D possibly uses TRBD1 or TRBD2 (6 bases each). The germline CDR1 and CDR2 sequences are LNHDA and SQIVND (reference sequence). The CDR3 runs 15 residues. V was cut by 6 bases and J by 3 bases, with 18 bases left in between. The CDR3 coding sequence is TGTGCCAGTAGCCCGGGGGCGGGAAACGGCTACGAGCAGTACTTC. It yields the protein CASSPGAGNGYEQYF. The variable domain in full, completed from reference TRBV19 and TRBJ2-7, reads DGGITQSPKYLFRKEGQNVTLSCEQNLNHDAMYWYRQDPGQGLRLIYYSQIVNDFQKGDIAEGYSVSREKKESFPLTVTSAQKNPTAFYLCASSPGAGNGYEQYFGPGTRLTVT.

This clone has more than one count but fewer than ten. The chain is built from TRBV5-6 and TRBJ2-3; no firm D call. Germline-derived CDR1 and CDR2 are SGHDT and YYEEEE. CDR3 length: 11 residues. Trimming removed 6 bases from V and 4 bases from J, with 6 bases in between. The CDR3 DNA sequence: TGTGCCAGCAATCTCGCAGATACGCAGTATTTT. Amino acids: CASNLADTQYF.

The CDR3 sequence is CASSQDSNQPQHF. CDR3 coding DNA: TGCGCCAGCAGCCAAGACAGCAATCAGCCCCAGCATTTT. The rearrangement uses TRBV4-1 and TRBJ1-5; D unresolved. With 0 bases removed from V and 1 base from J, the gap between germline ends came to 1 base. The germline V gene has CDR1 MGHRA and CDR2 YSYEKL. This CDR3 is 13 amino acids long.

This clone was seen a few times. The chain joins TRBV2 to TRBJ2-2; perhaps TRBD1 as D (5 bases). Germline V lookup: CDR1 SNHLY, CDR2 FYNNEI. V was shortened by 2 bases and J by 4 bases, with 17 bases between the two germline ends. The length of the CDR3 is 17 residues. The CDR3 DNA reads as TGTGCCAGCAGTGAACTTCAGGGCCTAGTTGGCACCGGGGAGCTGTTTTTT. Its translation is CASSELQGLVGTGELFF.

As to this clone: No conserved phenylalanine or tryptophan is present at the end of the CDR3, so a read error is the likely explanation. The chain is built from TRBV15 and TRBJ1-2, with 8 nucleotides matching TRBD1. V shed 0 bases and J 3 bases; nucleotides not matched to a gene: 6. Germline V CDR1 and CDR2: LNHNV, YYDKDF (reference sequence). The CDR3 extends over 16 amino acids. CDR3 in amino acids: CATSRDRGPYHYGYTS. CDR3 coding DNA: TGTGCCACCAGCAGAGACAGGGGGCCCTACCACTATGGCTACACCTCC.

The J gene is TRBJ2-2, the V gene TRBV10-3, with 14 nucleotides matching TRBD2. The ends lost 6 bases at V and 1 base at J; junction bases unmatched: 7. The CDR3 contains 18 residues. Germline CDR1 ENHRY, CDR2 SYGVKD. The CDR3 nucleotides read TGTGCCATCAGACCGGGACTAGCGGGAGTAAGGAACACCGGGGAGCTGTTTTTT. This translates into CAIRPGLAGVRNTGELFF.